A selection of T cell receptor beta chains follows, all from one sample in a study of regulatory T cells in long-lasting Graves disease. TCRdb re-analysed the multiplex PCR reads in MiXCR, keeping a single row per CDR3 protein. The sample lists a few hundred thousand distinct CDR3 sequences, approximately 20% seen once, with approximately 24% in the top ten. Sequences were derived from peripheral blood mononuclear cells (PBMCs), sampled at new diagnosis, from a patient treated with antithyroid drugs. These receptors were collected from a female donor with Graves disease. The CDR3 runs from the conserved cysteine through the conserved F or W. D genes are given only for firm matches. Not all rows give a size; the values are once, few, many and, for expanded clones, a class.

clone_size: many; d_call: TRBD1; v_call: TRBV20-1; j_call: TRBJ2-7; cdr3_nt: TGCAGTGCTCCCGGGACAGGGGGCCACGAGCAGTACTTC; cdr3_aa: CSAPGTGGHEQYF
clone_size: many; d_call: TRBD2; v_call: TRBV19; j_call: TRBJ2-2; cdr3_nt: TGTGCCAGTAGTCTCTTAAGCGGGAGGGCCATAAGCGGGGAGCTGTTTTTT; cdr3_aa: CASSLLSGRAISGELFF
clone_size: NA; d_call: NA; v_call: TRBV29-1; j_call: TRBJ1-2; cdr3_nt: TGCAGCGTTGATTGGGCAGCAAACTATGGCTACACCTTC; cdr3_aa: CSVDWAANYGYTF
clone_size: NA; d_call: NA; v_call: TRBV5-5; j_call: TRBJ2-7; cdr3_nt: TGTGCCAGCAGCGAACTAGGGGGGGGATACGAGCAGTACTTC; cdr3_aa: CASSELGGGYEQYF
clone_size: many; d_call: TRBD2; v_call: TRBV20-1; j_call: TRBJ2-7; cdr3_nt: TGCAGTGCTAGATCTCCGGGACTAGCGGGAGGATACTACGAGCAGTACTTC; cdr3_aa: CSARSPGLAGGYYEQYF
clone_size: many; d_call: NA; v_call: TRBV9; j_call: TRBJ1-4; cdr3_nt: TGTGCCAGCAGCGTAATGGGGTCATCGGAAAAACTGTTTTTT; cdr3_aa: CASSVMGSSEKLFF
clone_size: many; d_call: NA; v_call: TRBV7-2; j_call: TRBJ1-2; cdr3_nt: TGTGCCAGCACCCTCCTTCAGGGAAGCTATGGCTACACCTTC; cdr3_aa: CASTLLQGSYGYTF
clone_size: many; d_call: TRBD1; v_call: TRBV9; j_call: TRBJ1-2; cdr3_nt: TGTGCCAGCAGCAGGACGACAGGGCGCTATGGCTACACCTTC; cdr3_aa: CASSRTTGRYGYTF
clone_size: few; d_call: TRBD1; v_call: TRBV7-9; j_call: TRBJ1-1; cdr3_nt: TGTGCCAGCAGCTCACGGACAGGCAGGAACACTGAAGCTTTCTTT; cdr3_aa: CASSSRTGRNTEAFF
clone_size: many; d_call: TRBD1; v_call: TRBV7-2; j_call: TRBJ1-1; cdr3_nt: TGTGCCAGCAGCGATCCAGGGGGCAGCATCACTGAAGCTTTCTTT; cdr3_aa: CASSDPGGSITEAFF
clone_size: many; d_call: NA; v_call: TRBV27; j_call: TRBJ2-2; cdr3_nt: TGTGCCAGCAGCCCGAGGAGGGGGGCGGTCACCGGGGAGCTGTTTTTT; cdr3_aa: CASSPRRGAVTGELFF
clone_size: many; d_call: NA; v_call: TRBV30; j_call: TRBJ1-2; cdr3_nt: TGTGCCTGGAGTGCACAAGGGGTCGGCTACACCTTC; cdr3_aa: CAWSAQGVGYTF
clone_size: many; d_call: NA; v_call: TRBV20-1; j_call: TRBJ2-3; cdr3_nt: TGCAGTGCTTTGGTCTCCCATCATTATAGCACAGATACGCAGTATTTT; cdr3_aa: CSALVSHHYSTDTQYF
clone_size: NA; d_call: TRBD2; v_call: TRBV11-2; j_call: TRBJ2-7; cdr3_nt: TGTGCCAGCATCATTCTAGCGGGAGGGCCCTGGGGCGAGCAGTACTTC; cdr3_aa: CASIILAGGPWGEQYF
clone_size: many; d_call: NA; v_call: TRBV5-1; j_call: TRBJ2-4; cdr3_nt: TGCGCCAGCAGCTTGGACAGAACCAAAAACATTCAGTACTTC; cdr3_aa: CASSLDRTKNIQYF
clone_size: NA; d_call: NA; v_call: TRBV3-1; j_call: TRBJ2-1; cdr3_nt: TGTGCCAGCAGCCCCCAGATCGGGTACAATGAGCAGTTCTTC; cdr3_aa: CASSPQIGYNEQFF
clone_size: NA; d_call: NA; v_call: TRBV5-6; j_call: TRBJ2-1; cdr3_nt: TGTGCCAGCAATGGTGGACTGTACAATGAGCAGTTCTTC; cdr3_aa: CASNGGLYNEQFF
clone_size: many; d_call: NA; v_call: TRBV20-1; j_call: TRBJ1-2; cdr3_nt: TGCAGTGCTAGAGAGAGGGGGACCTCCTATGGCTACACCTTC; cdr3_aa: CSARERGTSYGYTF
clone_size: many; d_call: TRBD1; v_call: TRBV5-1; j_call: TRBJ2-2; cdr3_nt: TGCGCCAGCAGCTTACAGGGGAACGGGGAGCTGTTTTTT; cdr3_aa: CASSLQGNGELFF
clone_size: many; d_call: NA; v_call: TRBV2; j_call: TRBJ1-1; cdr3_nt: TGTGCCAGCTCAACCCCGAGGATGAACACTGAAGCTTTCTTT; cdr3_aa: CASSTPRMNTEAFF
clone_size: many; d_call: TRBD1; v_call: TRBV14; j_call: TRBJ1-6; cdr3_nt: TGTGCCAGCAGCCGAATGGGACAGTCTTATAATTCACCCCTCCACTTT; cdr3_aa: CASSRMGQSYNSPLHF
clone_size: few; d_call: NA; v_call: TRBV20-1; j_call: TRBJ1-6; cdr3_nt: TGCAGTGCTAGAGTGGGTTTTTCCGCTAGCTCCTATAATTCACCCCTCCACTTT; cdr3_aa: CSARVGFSASSYNSPLHF
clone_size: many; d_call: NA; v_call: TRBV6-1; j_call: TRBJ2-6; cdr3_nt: TGTGCCAGCAGGACAGTTTCCTCTGGGGCCAACGTCCTGACTTTC; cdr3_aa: CASRTVSSGANVLTF
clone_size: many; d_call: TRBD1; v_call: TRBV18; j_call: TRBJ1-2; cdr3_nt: TGTGCCAGCTCACGGGACAGGGGGGCGTCTGGCTACACCTTC; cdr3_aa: CASSRDRGASGYTF
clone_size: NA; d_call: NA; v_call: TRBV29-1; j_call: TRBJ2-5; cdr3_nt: TGCAGCGTTCAGGGACTCACGGAGACCCAGTACTTC; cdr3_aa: CSVQGLTETQYF
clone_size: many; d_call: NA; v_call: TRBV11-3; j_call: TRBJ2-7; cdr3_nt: TGTGCCAGCAGCTTACAGGTTAACTCCCTCATCAGCTACGAGCAGTACTTC; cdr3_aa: CASSLQVNSLISYEQYF
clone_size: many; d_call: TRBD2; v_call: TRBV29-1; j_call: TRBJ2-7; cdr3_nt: TGCAGCGTTGACGAGACGGGACTAGCGGGAGGGGAGCAGTACTTC; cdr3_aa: CSVDETGLAGGEQYF
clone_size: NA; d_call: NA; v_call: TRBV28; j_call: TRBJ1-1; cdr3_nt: TGTGCCAGCAGTTTAATCGGTGTCACTGAAGCTTTCTTT; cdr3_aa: CASSLIGVTEAFF
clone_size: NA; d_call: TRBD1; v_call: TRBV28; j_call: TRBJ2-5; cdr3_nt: TGTGCCAGCAGTCTAATGGGACAGAATCAAGAGACCCAGTACTTC; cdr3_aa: CASSLMGQNQETQYF
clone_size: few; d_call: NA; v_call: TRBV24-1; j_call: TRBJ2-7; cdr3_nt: TGTGCCACCTCGGAACCGGGACTCTTCTACGAGCAGTACTTC; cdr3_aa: CATSEPGLFYEQYF
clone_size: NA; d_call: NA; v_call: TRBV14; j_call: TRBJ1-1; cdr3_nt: TGTGCCAGCAGCCAAGACGGCCTTGGAGACAGGTCGTCTTTCTTT; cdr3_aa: CASSQDGLGDRSSFF
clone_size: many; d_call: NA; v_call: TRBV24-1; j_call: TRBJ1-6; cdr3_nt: TGTGCCACCAGTGATTTGCTCAGCAATTCACCCCTCCACTTT; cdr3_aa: CATSDLLSNSPLHF
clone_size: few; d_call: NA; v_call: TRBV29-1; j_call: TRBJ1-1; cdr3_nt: TGCAGCGTTGGGGGGGGGAGGGCAGAGGATACTGAAGCTTTCTTT; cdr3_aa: CSVGGGRAEDTEAFF
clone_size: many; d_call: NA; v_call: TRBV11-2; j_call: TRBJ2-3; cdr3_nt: TGTGCCAGCAGCTTCGCTGACCCTAGCACAGATACGCAGTATTTT; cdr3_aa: CASSFADPSTDTQYF
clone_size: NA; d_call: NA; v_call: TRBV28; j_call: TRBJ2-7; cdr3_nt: TGTGCCAGCACCATCCCGGACAGTTCCTACGAGCAGTACTTC; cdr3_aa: CASTIPDSSYEQYF
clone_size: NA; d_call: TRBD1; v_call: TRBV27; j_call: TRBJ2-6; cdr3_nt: TGTGCCAGCAGTGCACTGGGACAGGGCCACTCTGGGGCCAACGTCCTGACTTTC; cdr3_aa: CASSALGQGHSGANVLTF
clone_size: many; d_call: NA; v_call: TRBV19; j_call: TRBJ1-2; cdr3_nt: TGTGCCAGTAGTATAGAGGAAGGCGATGGCTACACCTTC; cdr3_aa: CASSIEEGDGYTF
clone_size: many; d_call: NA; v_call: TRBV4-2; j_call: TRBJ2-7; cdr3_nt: TGTGCCAGCAGCCAAGATGGGCAGGGCTACGAGCAGTACTTC; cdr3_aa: CASSQDGQGYEQYF
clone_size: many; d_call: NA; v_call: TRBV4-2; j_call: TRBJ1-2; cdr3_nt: TGTGCCAGCAGAGCAGGCAACAGCTATGGCTACACCTTC; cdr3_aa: CASRAGNSYGYTF
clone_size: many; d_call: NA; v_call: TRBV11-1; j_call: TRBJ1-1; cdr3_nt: TGTGCCAGCACCTCGAATACCCGAGGGGGAGGCACTGAAGCTTTCTTT; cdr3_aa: CASTSNTRGGGTEAFF
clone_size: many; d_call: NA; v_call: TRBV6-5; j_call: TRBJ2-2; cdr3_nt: TGTGCCAGCAGTTACTCACTAGTCGTGGCCGGGGAGCTGTTTTTT; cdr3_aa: CASSYSLVVAGELFF
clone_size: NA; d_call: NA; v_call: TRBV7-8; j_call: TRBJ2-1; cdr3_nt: TGTGCCAGCGCAGAGGGGAGCTCCTACAATGAGCAGTTCTTC; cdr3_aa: CASAEGSSYNEQFF
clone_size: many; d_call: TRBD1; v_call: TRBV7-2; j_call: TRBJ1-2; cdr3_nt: TGCGCCAGCAGCTTAGCGCCGGACAGGCCGCTCTATGGCTACACCTTC; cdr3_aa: CASSLAPDRPLYGYTF
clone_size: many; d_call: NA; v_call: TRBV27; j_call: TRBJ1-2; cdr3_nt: TGTGCCAGCACCTCCTCAGGGATTCGAGGCTACACCTTC; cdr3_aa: CASTSSGIRGYTF
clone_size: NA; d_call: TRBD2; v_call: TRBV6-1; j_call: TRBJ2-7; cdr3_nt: TGTGCCAGCAGTGAAGCGTTGGCTAGCGGGAGGGCCGGGTACGAGCAGTACTTC; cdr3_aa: CASSEALASGRAGYEQYF
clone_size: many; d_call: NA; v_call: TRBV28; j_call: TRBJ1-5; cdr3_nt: TGTGCCAGCACCACAGGAAATCAGCCCCAGCATTTT; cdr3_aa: CASTTGNQPQHF
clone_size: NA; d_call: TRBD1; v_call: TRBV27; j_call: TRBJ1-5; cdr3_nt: TGTGCCAGCATGACAGGGTCCCAGCCCCAGCATTTT; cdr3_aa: CASMTGSQPQHF
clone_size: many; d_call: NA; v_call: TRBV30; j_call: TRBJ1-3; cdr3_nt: TGTGCCTGGAGTGGGGACTCCAGGAACACCATATATTTT; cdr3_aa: CAWSGDSRNTIYF
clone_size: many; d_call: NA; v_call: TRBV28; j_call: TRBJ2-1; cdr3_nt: TGTGCCAGCAGTTACCAAGCCGCGACGCGGAGGTGGGGTGAGCAGTTCTTC; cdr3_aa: CASSYQAATRRWGEQFF
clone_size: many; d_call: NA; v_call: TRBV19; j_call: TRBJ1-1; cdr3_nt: TGTGCCAGTACCCTCGAGGGTGGGGCACGGGCCACTGAAGCTTTCTTT; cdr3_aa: CASTLEGGARATEAFF
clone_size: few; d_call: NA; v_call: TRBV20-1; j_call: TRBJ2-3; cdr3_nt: TGCAGTGCTAGAGTACCCTTCACAGATACGCAGTATTTT; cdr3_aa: CSARVPFTDTQYF
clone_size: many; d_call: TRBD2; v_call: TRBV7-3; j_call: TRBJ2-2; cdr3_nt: TGTGCCAGCAGTTTCCCTACTAGCGGGGCCGGGGAGCTGTTTTTT; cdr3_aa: CASSFPTSGAGELFF
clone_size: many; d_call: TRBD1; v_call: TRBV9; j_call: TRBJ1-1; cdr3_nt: TGTGCCAGCAGCCCAGGACAGGGGGCTAACACTGAAGCTTTCTTT; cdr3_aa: CASSPGQGANTEAFF
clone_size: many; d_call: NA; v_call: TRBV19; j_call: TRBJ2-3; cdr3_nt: TGTGCCAGTAGAATAGCAGGAGCCGGGACAGATACGCAGTATTTT; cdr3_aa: CASRIAGAGTDTQYF
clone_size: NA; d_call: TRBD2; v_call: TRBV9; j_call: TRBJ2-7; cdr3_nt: TGTGCCAGCAGCGTAGAGGGGACTAGCGGGAGGGCCGGGACATACTACGAGCAGTACTTC; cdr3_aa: CASSVEGTSGRAGTYYEQYF
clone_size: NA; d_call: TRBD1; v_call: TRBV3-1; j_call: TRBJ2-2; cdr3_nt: TGTGCCAGCAGCTTCGACAGGGTGATCGGGGAGCTGTTTTTT; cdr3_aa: CASSFDRVIGELFF
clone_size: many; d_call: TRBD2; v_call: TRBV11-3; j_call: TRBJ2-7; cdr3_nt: TGTGCCAGCAGCTTAGTAGCGGGCGCGTCCGAGCAGTACTTC; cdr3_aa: CASSLVAGASEQYF